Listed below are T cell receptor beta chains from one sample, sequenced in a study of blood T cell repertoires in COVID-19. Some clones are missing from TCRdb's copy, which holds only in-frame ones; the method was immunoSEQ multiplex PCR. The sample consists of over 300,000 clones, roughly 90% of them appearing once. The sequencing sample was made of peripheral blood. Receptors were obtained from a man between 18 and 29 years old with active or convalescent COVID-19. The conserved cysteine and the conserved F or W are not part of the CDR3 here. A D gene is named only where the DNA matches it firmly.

CDR3aa: SVWTSGRAHSYNEQF
d_gene: TRBD2
v_gene: TRBV29-1
len: 15

CDR3aa: ASSLRLAGTSYNEQF
d_gene: TRBD2
v_gene: TRBV7-6
len: 15

CDR3aa: ASSLVGSRSGYT
d_gene: -
v_gene: TRBV28
len: 12

CDR3aa: ATSRGLAGAYEQY
d_gene: TRBD2
v_gene: TRBV24-1
len: 13

CDR3aa: ASSRLAGGSYEQY
d_gene: TRBD2
v_gene: TRBV5-4
len: 13

CDR3aa: ASTTFRNSPLH
d_gene: -
v_gene: TRBV12-3/TRBV12-4
len: 11

CDR3aa: ASSSRSTNEKLF
d_gene: -
v_gene: TRBV13
len: 12

CDR3aa: ASSPASGGVGTQY
d_gene: TRBD2
v_gene: TRBV3-1/TRBV3-2
len: 13

CDR3aa: ASSRTGEGHGYT
d_gene: TRBD1
v_gene: TRBV7-9
len: 12

CDR3aa: ASNNRGYGNTIY
d_gene: TRBD1
v_gene: TRBV19
len: 12

CDR3aa: ASSMWGHPDSYEQY
d_gene: -
v_gene: TRBV19
len: 14